What follows are 25 T cell receptor beta chains derived from one specimen sequenced in a study of blood T cell repertoires in COVID-19. Clones were read by immunoSEQ multiplex PCR, and TCRdb kept only the in-frame ones, dropping some. Of about 64,000 clones in the sample, 88% were seen once. The sample taken for sequencing was peripheral blood. The receptors here all came from a woman aged 55-69 years with COVID-19, enrolled during active disease.

The chain employs TRBV11-2 and TRBJ1-5; the D is unclear. V was pared by 2 bases and J by 3 bases, with 5 bases between. Germline V gene sequence: CDR1 SGHAT, CDR2 FQNNGV. The CDR3 contains 13 residues. This CDR3 is CASSLSLNQPQHF. In DNA form, the CDR3 reads TGTGCCAGCAGCTTAAGCCTCAATCAGCCCCAGCATTTT. The whole variable domain, filled in from reference TRBV11-2 and TRBJ1-5, reads EAGVAQSPRYKIIEKRQSVAFWCNPISGHATLYWYQQILGQGPKLLIQFQNNGVVDDSQLPKDRFSAERLKGVDSTLKIQPAKLEDSAVYLCASSLSLNQPQHFGDGTRLSIL.

This clone was counted a few times. The genes are TRBV27 and TRBJ2-1, with 7 nucleotides matching TRBD1. CDR3 length equals 17 residues. The junction had 8 bases not matched to a gene; V was cut back by 3 bases and J by 0 bases. CDR1 and CDR2 from the germline V gene are MNHEY and SMNVEV (reference sequence). DNA of the CDR3: TGTGCCAGCAGTTTTTTCCTGGACAGGAGCTCCTACAATGAGCAGTTCTTC. Translation gives CASSFFLDRSSYNEQFF.

The chain joins TRBV19 to TRBJ2-7; tentative D call: TRBD1 (5 bases). Germline V lookup: CDR1 LNHDA, CDR2 SQIVND (reference sequence). Trimming pared 5 bases from V and 3 bases from J, leaving 11 bases between. This CDR3 region has 13 residues. CDR3 coding DNA: TGTGCCAGTAGTGCAGGGTACTACTACGAGCAGTACTTC. Translating it yields CASSAGYYYEQYF. The whole variable domain, filled in from reference TRBV19 and TRBJ2-7, reads DGGITQSPKYLFRKEGQNVTLSCEQNLNHDAMYWYRQDPGQGLRLIYYSQIVNDFQKGDIAEGYSVSREKKESFPLTVTSAQKNPTAFYLCASSAGYYYEQYFGPGTRLTVT.

The gene calls are TRBV13 and TRBJ2-7, with 7 bases lining up with TRBD2. Germline values: CDR1 PRHDT, CDR2 FYEKMQ (reference sequence). V lost 4 bases, J lost 2 bases, and 8 bases stayed unmatched. The CDR3 contains 15 residues. The CDR3 protein is CASSSSLAFTYEQYF. The CDR3 region has the DNA TGTGCCAGCAGCTCATCACTAGCGTTCACCTACGAGCAGTACTTC.

J is TRBJ2-2 and V is TRBV13; tentative D call: TRBD1 (6 bases). This CDR3 is built from 16 residues. Germline-derived CDR1 and CDR2 are PRHDT and FYEKMQ (reference sequence). V shed 0 bases and J shed 1 base, with 9 bases lying between them. The CDR3 reads CASSLGTGGNTGELFF. CDR3 DNA: TGTGCCAGCAGCTTAGGGACAGGTGGGAACACCGGGGAGCTGTTTTTT.

This clone was seen only once. The chain joins TRBV5-1 to TRBJ1-1, with 9 bases that match TRBD1. The J segment lost 0 bases and the V segment lost 2 bases, leaving 2 bases of the junction unmatched. CDR1 is SGHRS, CDR2 YFSETQ, per germline. The CDR3 runs to 15 residues. CDR3 sequence (DNA): TGCGCCAGCAGCTTCGGGACAGGGATGAACACTGAAGCTTTCTTT. It codes for CASSFGTGMNTEAFF.

This rearrangement joins TRBV28 to TRBJ2-7, with D possibly matching TRBD2 (6 bases). Per the germline V gene, CDR1 is MDHEN and CDR2 is SYDVKM. Trimming removed 2 bases from V and 7 bases from J, with 12 bases in between. CDR3 length equals 13 residues. CDR3 DNA: TGTGCCAGCAGTTTAGGGGGGAGAAGGGAGCAGTACTTC. Translated: CASSLGGRREQYF.

This clone occurred once. This chain joins TRBV4-1 and TRBJ2-1; TRBD1 matches 8 bases. The V gene end was trimmed by 1 base and the J gene end by 5 bases; junction bases not matched to a gene: 7. This CDR3 contains 16 residues. The germline V gene has CDR1 MGHRA and CDR2 YSYEKL. CDR3 loop: CASSQVLTGDNNEQFF. The CDR3 DNA sequence: TGCGCCAGCAGCCAAGTCTTGACAGGGGATAACAATGAGCAGTTCTTC.

This chain links TRBV30 with TRBJ2-7; 9 bases agree with TRBD2. V lost 4 bases to trimming and J lost 5 bases; unmatched junction nucleotides: 9. The CDR3 is 14 residues long. The V gene's germline CDR1 is GTSNPN and CDR2 SVGIG (reference sequence). The CDR3 DNA reads TGTGCCTGGACGTCCGGGGCTAGCGGGGACGAGCAGTACTTC. Translated: CAWTSGASGDEQYF.

The chain has TRBV11-2 and TRBJ1-4, with D tentatively TRBD1 (5 bases). CDR1 and CDR2 (germline): SGHAT, FQNNGV. This CDR3 comprises 15 residues. V lost 5 bases to trimming and J lost 4 bases, with 14 bases between them. CDR3 protein: CASSPEAGINEKLFF. In nucleotides, the CDR3 is TGTGCCAGCAGCCCCGAGGCAGGGATTAATGAAAAACTGTTTTTT.

The rearrangement uses TRBV27 and TRBJ2-6, with TRBD2 matching over 11 bases. The CDR3 runs to 22 residues. V lost 5 bases to trimming and J lost 0 bases; unmatched junction nucleotides: 18. Per the germline V gene, CDR1 is MNHEY and CDR2 is SMNVEV (reference sequence). The CDR3 spells CASSQRPSWLAGGFSGANVLTF. Here the CDR3 DNA reads TGTGCCAGCAGTCAACGACCCTCTTGGCTAGCGGGAGGATTCTCTGGGGCCAACGTCCTGACTTTC.

This clone was counted between two and nine times. The rearrangement links TRBV12-3 or TRBV12-4 to TRBJ1-2; TRBD1 agrees at 7 bases. J was trimmed by 8 bases and V by 5 bases; bases with no gene match: 8. This CDR3 region has 13 residues. The CDR3 reads CASSVRQGGGYTF. The CDR3 DNA sequence: TGTGCCAGCAGTGTACGACAGGGAGGAGGCTACACCTTC.

The chain combines TRBV5-1 with TRBJ2-1; 7 bases map to TRBD1. The germline V gene has CDR1 SGHRS and CDR2 YFSETQ. The CDR3 totals 12 residues. V trimming: 2 bases; J trimming: 8 bases; junction bases outside the gene matches: 1. Here the CDR3 reads CASSLGGYEQFF. The CDR3, as DNA: TGCGCCAGCAGCTTAGGGGGCTATGAGCAGTTCTTC.

The chain carries TRBV2 and TRBJ1-1; 7 bases are a match to TRBD1. There are 13 residues in the CDR3. J lost 2 bases, V lost 6 bases, and 3 bases had no gene match. Germline V gene lookup returns CDR1 SNHLY and CDR2 FYNNEI. The CDR3 loop reads CASSGQANTEAFF. Written as DNA, the CDR3 is TGTGCCAGCAGCGGACAGGCCAACACTGAAGCTTTCTTT.

The CDR3 reads CASSQDGQPRNQPQHF. CDR3 nucleotide sequence: TGCGCCAGCAGCCAAGACGGACAGCCACGCAATCAGCCCCAGCATTTT. V is TRBV4-1 and J is TRBJ1-5; tentative D call: TRBD1 (6 bases). Germline lookup yields CDR1 MGHRA and CDR2 YSYEKL. Trimming took 0 bases from V and 2 from J, leaving 11 bases between them. The CDR3 is 16 residues long.

The chain is built from TRBV3-1 (or the pseudogene TRBV3-2) and TRBJ2-1; 10 bases are a match to TRBD1. The V and J ends lost 1 base and 14 bases, in that order; junction bases with no gene match: 8. This CDR3 has 14 residues. The germline gives CDR1 LGHDT, CDR2 YNNKEL (reference sequence). CDR3 in amino acids: CASSQVGTGVLKFF. CDR3 in DNA: TGTGCCAGCAGCCAAGTGGGGACAGGGGTCCTTAAGTTCTTC.

This chain uses TRBV12-3 or TRBV12-4 with TRBJ1-2; no clear D gene. The CDR3 runs 13 residues. With 5 bases removed from V and 4 bases from J, the gap between germline ends came to 11 bases. The CDR3 nucleotides are TGTGCCAGCAGTCGATCGCGGATCTATGGCTACACCTTC. Translated, it gives CASSRSRIYGYTF.

On this clone: One end of the junction fails to match germline, which may point to a read error. The rearrangement uses TRBV28 and TRBJ2-2, with D perhaps matching TRBD2 (6 bases). CDR1 is MDHEN, CDR2 SYDVKM, per germline. The CDR3 is made up of 14 amino acids. The CDR3, as DNA: TGTGCCAGCAGTTTGTCAGGACTACCCGGAGAGCTGTTTTTT. It translates to CASSLSGLPGELFF.

The chain has TRBV7-9 and TRBJ2-1; D may be TRBD2 (6 bases). The CDR3 covers 15 residues. Germline V lookup: CDR1 SEHNR, CDR2 FQNEAQ (reference sequence). V was pared by 5 bases and J by 4 bases, with 15 bases between. CDR3 sequence: CASSTGLDAYNEQFF. The DNA of the CDR3 is TGTGCCAGCAGCACGGGACTCGATGCTTACAATGAGCAGTTCTTC.

The chain has TRBV12-5 and TRBJ1-3; no reliable D call. V lost 4 bases to trimming and J lost 3 bases, with 7 bases between them. The length of the CDR3 is 13 residues. CDR1 and CDR2 (germline): LGHNT, FRNRAP. CDR3 DNA sequence: TGTGCTAGTGGTTCCCCGTTTGGAAACACCATATATTTT. Its protein is CASGSPFGNTIYF.

This clone has a handful of counts. The rearrangement uses TRBV4-3 and TRBJ2-1; D may be TRBD2 (5 bases). V lost 10 bases and J 1 base, leaving 17 bases between the germline ends. Germline CDR1 and CDR2: LGHNA and YSLEER. The CDR3 consists of 15 residues. CDR3 coding DNA: TGCGCCACCAAGAACAGTCTAGCTTCCTACAATGAGCAGTTCTTC. Its translation is CATKNSLASYNEQFF.

The rearrangement links TRBV19 to TRBJ1-6; 9 bases match TRBD1. With V trimmed by 9 bases and J by 6 bases, 21 bases remained unmatched. CDR1 and CDR2 from the germline V gene are LNHDA and SQIVND (reference sequence). The CDR3 extends over 19 amino acids. CDR3 nucleotide sequence: TGTGCCAGCCGGAAACGGACAGGGGATTTTGGTAGGGGTAATTCACCCCTCCACTTT. Its translation: CASRKRTGDFGRGNSPLHF.

The chain couples TRBV7-2 to TRBJ2-7; TRBD2 matches 8 bases. The CDR3 covers 14 residues. Trimming cost V 5 bases and J 2 bases; bases outside gene matches: 5. Germline V CDR1 and CDR2: SGHTA, FQGNSA. This CDR3 is CASSQGTRPYEQYF. The CDR3 DNA reads as TGTGCCAGCAGCCAGGGGACTAGGCCCTACGAGCAGTACTTC.

This clone has a handful of counts. The chain joins TRBV11-2 to TRBJ1-3; D perhaps matches TRBD1 (5 bases). CDR3 length: 13 amino acids. Trimming pared 8 bases from V and 4 bases from J, leaving 12 bases between. Germline CDR1 and CDR2: SGHAT and FQNNGV. The CDR3: CASSSGYGNTIYF. DNA for the CDR3: TGTGCCAGCTCCTCAGGGTACGGAAACACCATATATTTT.

V gene TRBV30 combines with J gene TRBJ2-5, with TRBD2 matching 9 bases. V was pared by 6 bases and J by 1 base, with 0 bases of the junction left unmatched. The germline gives CDR1 GTSNPN, CDR2 SVGIG (reference sequence). CDR3 size: 12 residues. CDR3 in DNA: TGTGCCTGTAGCGGGGGCCAAGAGACCCAGTACTTC. It yields the protein CACSGGQETQYF.